A single sample is the source of the 18 T cell receptor beta chains below, sequenced in a study of cytomegalovirus exposure and HLA in healthy donors (dated by TCRdb to 2017 to 2019). The library relied on the immunoSEQ multiplex PCR assay. A mixture of 60 forward primers for TCR Vbeta segments and 13 reverse primers for TCR Jbeta segments was used in the multiplex PCR. This immuneACCESS table, as held by TCRdb, lists in-frame sequences with V and J called but not all clones. Of the missing ones, under half trace to an unresolved V gene in checked studies; the others have no known cause. The sample profile shows about 130,000 clones; approximately 17% of them were found once. The ten most abundant clones make up about 3% of the sample. Source material: PBMCs. The receptors were sampled from a female donor in good health and CMV-seropositive.

The rearrangement joins TRBV7-2 to TRBJ2-3; D remains ambiguous. V shed 2 bases and J shed 0 bases, with 12 bases lying between them. From germline, CDR1 is SGHTA and CDR2 FQGNSA. The CDR3 extends over 16 amino acids. The CDR3 DNA reads TGTGCCAGCAGCTTACAAGCTATACTAAGCACAGATACGCAGTATTTT. Translation gives CASSLQAILSTDTQYF.

The rearrangement links TRBV19 to TRBJ2-5, with unresolved D. CDR1 and CDR2 from the germline V gene are LNHDA and SQIVND (reference sequence). Between the trimmed V and J ends, which lost 7 bases and 2 bases, there was a span of 11 bases. This CDR3 contains 13 residues. This CDR3 reads CASIGGTQETQYF. As DNA, the CDR3 is TGTGCCAGTATCGGCGGAACTCAAGAGACCCAGTACTTC.

V gene TRBV7-9 combines with J gene TRBJ2-1, with 7 bases lining up with TRBD2. The germline CDR1 and CDR2 sequences are SEHNR and FQNEAQ (reference sequence). The CDR3 has 15 amino acids. J lost 9 bases, V lost 1 base, and 9 bases had no gene match. In nucleotides, the CDR3 is TGTGCCAGCAGCTTAGTAGGGGCGGGGGAAGGTGAGCAGTTCTTC. It specifies CASSLVGAGEGEQFF.

The rearrangement joins TRBV5-8 to TRBJ1-4; 8 bases align to TRBD1. Germline V lookup: CDR1 SGHTS, CDR2 YDEGEE. The CDR3 sequence is 14 residues long. Losses at the gene ends were 1 base for V and 7 bases for J; bases not matched to a gene: 3. The CDR3 nucleotides are TGTGCCAGCAGCTTGACAGGGGGTAGTGAAAAACTGTTTTTT. Protein sequence: CASSLTGGSEKLFF.

V gene TRBV28 combines with J gene TRBJ2-5; D gene ambiguous. The CDR3 runs to 13 residues. CDR1 and CDR2 (germline): MDHEN, SYDVKM. Trimming shortened V by 2 bases and J by 3 bases, and 7 bases separated the two germline ends. The CDR3 nucleotides are TGTGCCAGCAGTTTAGTGCAGAAAGAGACCCAGTACTTC. Its translation is CASSLVQKETQYF.

This rearrangement joins TRBV19 to TRBJ2-5; 13 bases are shared with TRBD2. Germline V lookup: CDR1 LNHDA, CDR2 SQIVND (reference sequence). This CDR3 comprises 15 residues. V gave up 4 bases and J gave up 5 bases; unmatched junction bases: 4. DNA of the CDR3: TGTGCCAGTAGTAAGGGACTAGCGGGAACCGAGACCCAGTACTTC. Translating it yields CASSKGLAGTETQYF.

This clone was seen a few times. This chain links TRBV5-8 with TRBJ2-7; no firm D call. The length of the CDR3 is 10 residues. Germline CDR1 reads SGHTS; CDR2 reads YDEGEE. V was pared by 1 base and J by 11 bases, with 7 bases between. CDR3 sequence (DNA): TGTGCCAGCAGCTTGCGAACGGAGTACTTC. Its protein is CASSLRTEYF.

The table lists this clone with a few counts. The chain uses TRBV27 and TRBJ2-5; 8 nucleotides align to TRBD1. The CDR3 runs 16 residues. Trimming removed 3 bases from V and 4 bases from J; junction bases left unmatched: 10. Germline V CDR1 and CDR2: MNHEY, SMNVEV (reference sequence). The CDR3 region is CASSFKQGVRRETQYF. CDR3 DNA: TGTGCCAGCAGTTTCAAACAGGGGGTTCGGAGAGAGACCCAGTACTTC.

J is TRBJ1-3 and V is TRBV15, with TRBD1 identical over 10 bases. The CDR3 spans 17 residues. Per the germline V gene, CDR1 is LNHNV and CDR2 is YYDKDF (reference sequence). The ends lost 0 bases at V and 3 bases at J; junction bases unmatched: 5. Here the CDR3 reads CATSRDRDRGLGNTIYF. The CDR3 DNA follows: TGTGCCACCAGCAGAGATCGAGACAGGGGGCTTGGAAACACCATATATTTT.

A remark on this clone: The sample has other DNA sequences that encode this CDR3 too. The chain carries TRBV27 and TRBJ2-5; 9 bases map to TRBD2. J lost 4 bases, V lost 0 bases, and 6 bases had no gene match. Germline CDR1 is MNHEY and CDR2 is SMNVEV (reference sequence). The CDR3 runs to 16 residues. The CDR3 sequence: CASSLSPSGVGETQYF. The CDR3 DNA reads TGTGCCAGCAGTTTATCACCTAGCGGGGTGGGAGAGACCCAGTACTTC.

The chain is built from TRBV5-6 and TRBJ2-5; no clear D gene. CDR3 length equals 15 residues. Trimming stripped 1 base from V and 5 bases from J, with 15 bases between. Looked up from germline, CDR1 is SGHDT and CDR2 is YYEEEE. The CDR3 sequence is CASSLFGSRAETQYF. The CDR3 DNA reads as TGTGCCAGCAGCTTGTTCGGCTCCCGAGCGGAGACCCAGTACTTC.

This chain connects TRBV2 to TRBJ2-7; D call uncertain. The CDR3 runs to 14 residues. The V end was cut by 4 bases, the J end by 0 bases, with 10 bases between. The germline V gene has CDR1 SNHLY and CDR2 FYNNEI. The chain's CDR3 is CASSAGVDSYEQYF. In nucleotides, the CDR3 is TGTGCCAGCAGTGCCGGTGTTGACTCCTACGAGCAGTACTTC.

The chain combines TRBV4-1 with TRBJ2-7; 10 bases are shared with TRBD1. Germline CDR1 is MGHRA and CDR2 is YSYEKL. Trimming took 3 bases from V and 7 from J; bases not matched to a gene: 9. The CDR3 runs to 15 residues. The CDR3 DNA is TGCGCCAGCAGCCATCCGACAGGGGGCCCGGGGGAGCAGTACTTC. This encodes CASSHPTGGPGEQYF.

This clone appeared a few times. The rearrangement joins TRBV5-5 to TRBJ2-1, with 8 bases that match TRBD1. Germline V gene lookup returns CDR1 SGHKS and CDR2 YYEKEE (reference sequence). This CDR3 region has 15 residues. V lost 1 base and J lost 5; bases outside the gene matches: 5. The CDR3 DNA follows: TGTGCCAGCAGCTTGACGGGGACAGGAAACAATGAGCAGTTCTTC. Its translation: CASSLTGTGNNEQFF.

This clone was detected a few times. The V and J genes are TRBV4-1 and TRBJ1-6, with 9 bases that match TRBD1. Germline V gene sequence: CDR1 MGHRA, CDR2 YSYEKL. Trimming removed 3 bases from V and 10 bases from J; junction bases left unmatched: 7. The CDR3 length is 15 residues. The DNA of the CDR3 is TGCGCCAGCAGCCAGCCCGGGACAGGGCTATCACCCCTCCACTTT. Translation gives CASSQPGTGLSPLHF.

A few counts support this clone. The chain carries TRBV2 and TRBJ2-7; tentative D call: TRBD2 (5 bases). CDR3 length: 14 amino acids. The V gene lost 3 bases and the J gene lost 4 bases, with 13 bases spanning the gap. CDR1 is SNHLY, CDR2 FYNNEI, per germline. CDR3 nucleotides: TGTGCCAGCAGTGACTGGGTTCGCGGGTACGAGCAGTACTTC. Translating gives CASSDWVRGYEQYF.

The chain carries TRBV25-1 and TRBJ2-7; 7 nucleotides line up with TRBD1. The CDR3 is made up of 13 amino acids. J was trimmed by 5 bases and V by 10 bases; bases with no gene match: 11. Per the germline V gene, CDR1 is MGHDK and CDR2 is SYGVNS. CDR3 sequence (DNA): TGTGCCATCCACACAGGGGATGGGGACGAGCAGTACTTC. Protein: CAIHTGDGDEQYF.

V gene TRBV13 combines with J gene TRBJ2-4, with D possibly being TRBD2 (6 bases). Germline values: CDR1 PRHDT, CDR2 FYEKMQ (reference sequence). The CDR3 runs to 17 residues. V shed 4 bases and J shed 1 base, with 17 bases lying between them. The CDR3 region has the DNA TGTGCCAGCAGCTCGCTAGGGACCGGAGGGGCCAAAAACATTCAGTACTTC. This encodes CASSSLGTGGAKNIQYF.